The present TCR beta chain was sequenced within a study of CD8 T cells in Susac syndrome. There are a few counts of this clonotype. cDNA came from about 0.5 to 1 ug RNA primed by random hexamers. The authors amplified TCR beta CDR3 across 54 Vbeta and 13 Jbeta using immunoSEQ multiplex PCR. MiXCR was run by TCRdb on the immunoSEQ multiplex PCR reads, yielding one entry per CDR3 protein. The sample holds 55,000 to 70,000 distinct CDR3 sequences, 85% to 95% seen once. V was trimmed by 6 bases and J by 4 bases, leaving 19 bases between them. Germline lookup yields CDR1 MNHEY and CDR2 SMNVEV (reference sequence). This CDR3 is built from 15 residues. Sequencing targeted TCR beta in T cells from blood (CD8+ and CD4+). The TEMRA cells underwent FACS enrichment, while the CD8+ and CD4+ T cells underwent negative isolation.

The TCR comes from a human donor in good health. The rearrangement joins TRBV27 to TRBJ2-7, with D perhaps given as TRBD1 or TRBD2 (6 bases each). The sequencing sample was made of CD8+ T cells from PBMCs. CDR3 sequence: CASRYWAGEEYEQYF. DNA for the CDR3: TGTGCCAGCAGGTATTGGGCAGGGGAGGAGTACGAGCAGTACTTC.